This T cell receptor beta chain was profiled in a study of identical twins. Template switching added a universal primer binding site, and final cDNA carried unique molecular identifiers. MiXCR was run by TCRdb on the 5' RACE reads, yielding one entry per CDR3 protein. Of about 520,000 distinct CDR3 sequences detected, less than 25% appear once; the ten largest clones hold approximately 0.95%. The CDR3 has 15 amino acids. V gave up 3 bases and J gave up 4 bases; unmatched junction bases: 7. Per the germline V gene, CDR1 is SGDLS and CDR2 is YYNGEE. These same data were also listed under a study on T cells expressing NK-cell markers. As that report states: The TCR beta repertoires were obtained from sorted CD3+CD56+NKG2C+, CD3+CD56+NKG2C- and CD3+CD56-NKG2C+ T cells. Sorting was limited to alpha-beta TCR-expressing T cells with an anti-gamma-delta TCR antibody in several experiments.

This chain links TRBV9 with TRBJ2-1; 7 bases match TRBD1. The TCR comes from a woman aged 18-29 years in good health. The sequenced sample consisted of CD4+ T cells sorted from blood. CDR3 DNA sequence: TGTGCCAGCAGCGGCTTGGGGACAGTTTACAATGAGCAGTTCTTC. It codes for CASSGLGTVYNEQFF.